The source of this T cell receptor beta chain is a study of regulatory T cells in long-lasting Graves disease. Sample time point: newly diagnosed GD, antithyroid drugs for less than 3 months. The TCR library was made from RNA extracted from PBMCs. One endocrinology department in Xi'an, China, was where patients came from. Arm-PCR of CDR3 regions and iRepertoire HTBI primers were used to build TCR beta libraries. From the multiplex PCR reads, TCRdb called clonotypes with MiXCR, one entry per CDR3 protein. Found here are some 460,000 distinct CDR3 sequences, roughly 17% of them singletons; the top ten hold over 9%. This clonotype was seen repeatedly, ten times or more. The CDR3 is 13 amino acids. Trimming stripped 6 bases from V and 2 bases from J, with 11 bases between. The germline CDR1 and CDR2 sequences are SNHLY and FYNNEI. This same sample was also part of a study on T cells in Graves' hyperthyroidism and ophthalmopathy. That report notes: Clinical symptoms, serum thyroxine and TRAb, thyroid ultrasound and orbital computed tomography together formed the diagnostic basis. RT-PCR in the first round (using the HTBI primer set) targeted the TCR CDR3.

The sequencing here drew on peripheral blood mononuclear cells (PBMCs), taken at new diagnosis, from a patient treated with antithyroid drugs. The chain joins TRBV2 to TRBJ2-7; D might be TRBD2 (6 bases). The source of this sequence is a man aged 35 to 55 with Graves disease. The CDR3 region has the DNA TGTGCCAGCAGCTTAGCGGCAGCCTACGAGCAGTACTTC. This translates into CASSLAAAYEQYF.